A single sample is the source of the 11 T cell receptor beta chains below, sequenced in a study of shared clonotypes between healthy human individuals. Assay: immunoSEQ multiplex PCR; the TCRdb copy retains only in-frame clones and omits some. The sample contains hundreds of thousands of clones, around 90% of which appear only once. As defined, naive CD8 cells were CD45RO-negative and positively selected for CCR7, with terminally differentiated effector memory CD45RA+ cells excluded. The material sequenced was naive CD8+ T cells sorted from blood. These receptors all come from a man aged 25-45 years in good health.

Concerning this clone: Other DNA sequences of this sample code for an identical CDR3. The V call is TRBV6-5, the J call TRBJ2-2, with 11 bases that match TRBD1. Losses at the gene ends were 2 bases for V and 4 bases for J; bases not matched to a gene: 0. Germline V gene data show CDR1 as MNHEY and CDR2 as SVGAGI. The CDR3 is 15 amino acids. The CDR3 sequence: CASSYGTGGTGELFF. The CDR3 DNA reads TGTGCCAGCAGTTACGGGACAGGGGGCACCGGGGAGCTGTTTTTT.

This chain links TRBV7-2 with TRBJ2-7; D call uncertain. The CDR3 is 13 amino acids. Between the trimmed V and J ends, which lost 4 bases and 0 bases, there was a span of 7 bases. Per the germline V gene, CDR1 is SGHTA and CDR2 is FQGNSA. The CDR3 DNA reads as TGTGCCAGCAGCTCCAAGACCTCCTACGAGCAGTACTTC. Translation: CASSSKTSYEQYF.

The chain employs TRBV10-1 and TRBJ2-2; D tentatively fits TRBD1 or TRBD2 (6 bases each). Germline-derived CDR1 and CDR2 are WNHNN and SYGVQD (reference sequence). Deletions cut 3 bases from V and 1 base from J, with 9 bases between. This CDR3 is 15 amino acids long. The CDR3 DNA follows: TGCGCCAGCAGTGACGGGGGCATGAACACCGGGGAGCTGTTTTTT. Translating it yields CASSDGGMNTGELFF.

Only one count was recorded for this clone. The V gene is TRBV7-9, the J gene TRBJ2-1; 7 bases map to TRBD2. The V gene end was trimmed by 5 bases and the J gene end by 3 bases; junction bases not matched to a gene: 10. This CDR3 has 16 residues. Germline loops: CDR1 SEHNR, CDR2 FQNEAQ (reference sequence). CDR3 amino acids: CASSNKLAAHYNEQFF. The CDR3 DNA reads as TGTGCCAGCAGCAATAAGCTAGCGGCTCACTACAATGAGCAGTTCTTC.

This chain links TRBV7-8 with TRBJ1-5; 8 bases line up with TRBD1. With V trimmed by 5 bases and J by 7 bases, 4 bases remained unmatched. Germline V gene sequence: CDR1 SGHVS, CDR2 FQNEAQ. This CDR3 is built from 13 residues. The CDR3 spells CASSIGTGQPQHF. The CDR3 coding sequence is TGTGCCAGCAGCATTGGGACAGGCCAGCCCCAGCATTTT.

The chain joins TRBV7-9 to TRBJ2-1; D call uncertain. The CDR3 has 13 residues. The germline gives CDR1 SEHNR, CDR2 FQNEAQ (reference sequence). V lost 6 bases and J lost 6, with 12 bases in between. The CDR3 region is CASSWDFGNEQFF. CDR3 bases: TGTGCCAGCAGTTGGGATTTCGGCAATGAGCAGTTCTTC. The complete variable domain, with remaining parts taken from reference TRBV7-9 and TRBJ2-1, reads DTGVSQNPRHKITKRGQNVTFRCDPISEHNRLYWYRQTLGQGPEFLTYFQNEAQLEKSRLLSDRFSAERPKGSFSTLEIQRTEQGDSAMYLCASSWDFGNEQFFGPGTRLTVL.

V gene TRBV11-2 combines with J gene TRBJ2-7, with 11 bases matching TRBD2. Germline V lookup: CDR1 SGHAT, CDR2 FQNNGV. V trimming: 1 base; J trimming: 7 bases; junction bases outside the gene matches: 6. The CDR3 totals 15 residues. This CDR3 is CASSLVSGRAREQYF. The CDR3 bases are TGTGCCAGCAGCTTAGTTAGCGGGAGGGCTAGGGAGCAGTACTTC.

The chain joins TRBV27 to TRBJ2-5, with 9 bases fitting TRBD2. Per germline, CDR1 MNHEY and CDR2 SMNVEV (reference sequence). V trimming: 2 bases; J trimming: 5 bases; junction bases outside the gene matches: 9. The CDR3 has 16 amino acids. Here the CDR3 DNA reads TGTGCCAGCAGTTTAACTCTAGCGGGATTGGGTGAGACCCAGTACTTC. The encoded protein is CASSLTLAGLGETQYF.

The chain is built from TRBV9 and TRBJ2-1; D is possibly TRBD2 (6 bases). Germline V gene data show CDR1 as SGDLS and CDR2 as YYNGEE. Trimming cost V 3 bases and J 4 bases, with 14 bases left between them. The CDR3 runs 15 residues. This chain's CDR3 is CASSARDSSYNEQFF. The CDR3 nucleotides are TGTGCCAGCAGCGCCCGGGACTCTTCATACAATGAGCAGTTCTTC.

The CDR3 loop is CASSTSGRLGAEAFF. CDR3 nucleotides: TGTGCCAGCAGCACCTCGGGACGGCTGGGCGCTGAAGCTTTCTTT. V is TRBV7-9 and J is TRBJ1-1; D possibly corresponds to TRBD1 (5 bases). The V end lost 5 bases, the J end lost 6 bases, and 19 bases lay between the germline ends. CDR3 length equals 15 residues. The germline CDR1 and CDR2 sequences are SEHNR and FQNEAQ (reference sequence).

V gene TRBV28 combines with J gene TRBJ2-5; 10 positions match TRBD2. CDR1 and CDR2 (germline): MDHEN, SYDVKM. This CDR3 contains 16 residues. Trimming removed 3 bases from V and 3 bases from J; junction bases left unmatched: 7. Written as DNA, the CDR3 is TGTGCCAGCAGTTTGGAACTAGCGGGAATTGAAGAGACCCAGTACTTC. Amino acids: CASSLELAGIEETQYF. Full variable domain (remainder filled in from reference TRBV28 and TRBJ2-5): DVKVTQSSRYLVKRTGEKVFLECVQDMDHENMFWYRQDPGLGLRLIYFSYDVKMKEKGDIPEGYSVSREKKERFSLILESASTNQTSMYLCASSLELAGIEETQYFGPGTRLLVL.